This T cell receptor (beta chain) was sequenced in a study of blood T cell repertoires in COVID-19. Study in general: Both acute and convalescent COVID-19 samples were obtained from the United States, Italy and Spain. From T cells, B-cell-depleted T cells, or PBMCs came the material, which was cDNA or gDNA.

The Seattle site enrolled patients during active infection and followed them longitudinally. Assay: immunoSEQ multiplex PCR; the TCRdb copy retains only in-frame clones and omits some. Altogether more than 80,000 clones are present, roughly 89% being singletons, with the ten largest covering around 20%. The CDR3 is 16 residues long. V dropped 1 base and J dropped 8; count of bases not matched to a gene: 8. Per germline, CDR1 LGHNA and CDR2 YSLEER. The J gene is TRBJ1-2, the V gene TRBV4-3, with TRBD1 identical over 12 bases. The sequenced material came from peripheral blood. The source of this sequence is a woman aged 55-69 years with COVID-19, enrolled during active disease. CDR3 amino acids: CASSQAPGTGGWGYTF. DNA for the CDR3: TGCGCCAGCAGCCAAGCCCCCGGGACAGGGGGCTGGGGCTACACCTTC.